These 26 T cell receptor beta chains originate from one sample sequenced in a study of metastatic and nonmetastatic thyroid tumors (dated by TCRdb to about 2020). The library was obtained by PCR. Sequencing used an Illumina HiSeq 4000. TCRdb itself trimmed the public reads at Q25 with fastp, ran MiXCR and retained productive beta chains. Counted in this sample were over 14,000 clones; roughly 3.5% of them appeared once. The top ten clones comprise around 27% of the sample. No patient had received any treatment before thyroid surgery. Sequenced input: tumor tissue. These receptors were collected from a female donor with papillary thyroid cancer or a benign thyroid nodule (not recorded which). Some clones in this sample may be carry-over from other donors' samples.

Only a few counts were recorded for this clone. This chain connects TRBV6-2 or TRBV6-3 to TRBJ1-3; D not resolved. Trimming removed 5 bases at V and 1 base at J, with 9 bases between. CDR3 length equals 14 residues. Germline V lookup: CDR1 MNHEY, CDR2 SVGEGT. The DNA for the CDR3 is TGTGCCAGCAGTCCCGACTCTTCTGGAAACACCATATATTTT. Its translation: CASSPDSSGNTIYF.

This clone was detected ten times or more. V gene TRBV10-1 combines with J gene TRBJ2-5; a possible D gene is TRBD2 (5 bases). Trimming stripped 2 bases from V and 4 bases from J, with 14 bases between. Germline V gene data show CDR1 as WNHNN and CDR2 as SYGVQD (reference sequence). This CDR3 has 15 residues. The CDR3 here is CASSERGTDSETQYF. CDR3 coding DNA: TGCGCCAGCAGTGAGCGGGGAACGGATTCAGAGACCCAGTACTTC.

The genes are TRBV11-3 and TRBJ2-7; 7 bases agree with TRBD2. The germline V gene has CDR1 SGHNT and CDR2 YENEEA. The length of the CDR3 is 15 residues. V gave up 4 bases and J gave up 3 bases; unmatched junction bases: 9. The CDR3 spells CASSWGGERSYEQYF. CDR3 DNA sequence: TGTGCCAGCAGCTGGGGGGGGGAGAGGAGCTACGAGCAGTACTTC. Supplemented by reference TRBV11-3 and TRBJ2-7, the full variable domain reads EAGVVQSPRYKIIEKKQPVAFWCNPISGHNTLYWYLQNLGQGPELLIRYENEEAVDDSQLPKDRFSAERLKGVDSTLKIQPAELGDSAVYLCASSWGGERSYEQYFGPGTRLTVT.

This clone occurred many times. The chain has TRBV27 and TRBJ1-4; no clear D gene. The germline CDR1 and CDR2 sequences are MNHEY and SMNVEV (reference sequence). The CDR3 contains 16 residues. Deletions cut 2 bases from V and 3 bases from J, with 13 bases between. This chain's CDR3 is CASSLRPLASNEKLFF. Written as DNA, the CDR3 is TGTGCCAGCAGTTTAAGACCATTGGCCTCTAATGAAAAACTGTTTTTT.

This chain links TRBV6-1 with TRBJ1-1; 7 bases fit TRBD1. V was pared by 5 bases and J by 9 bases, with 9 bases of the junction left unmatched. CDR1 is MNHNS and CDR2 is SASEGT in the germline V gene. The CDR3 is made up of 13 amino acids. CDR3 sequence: CASSRGQERKAFF. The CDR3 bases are TGTGCCAGCAGTCGCGGACAGGAGCGGAAAGCTTTCTTT.

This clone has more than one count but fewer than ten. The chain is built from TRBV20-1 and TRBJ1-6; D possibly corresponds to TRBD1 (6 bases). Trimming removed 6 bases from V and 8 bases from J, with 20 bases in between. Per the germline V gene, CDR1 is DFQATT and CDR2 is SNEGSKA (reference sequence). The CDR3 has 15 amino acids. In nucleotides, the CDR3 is TGCAGTGCGGCCCACAGGGCAGGGGTTTATTCACCCCTCCACTTT. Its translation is CSAAHRAGVYSPLHF.

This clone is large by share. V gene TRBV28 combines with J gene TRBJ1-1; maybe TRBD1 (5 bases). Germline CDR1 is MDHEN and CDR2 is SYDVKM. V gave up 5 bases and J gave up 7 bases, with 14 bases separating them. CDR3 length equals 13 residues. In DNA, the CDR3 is TGTGCCAGCAGTCCCCGGGGCCAGGTTGAAGCTTTCTTT. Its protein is CASSPRGQVEAFF.

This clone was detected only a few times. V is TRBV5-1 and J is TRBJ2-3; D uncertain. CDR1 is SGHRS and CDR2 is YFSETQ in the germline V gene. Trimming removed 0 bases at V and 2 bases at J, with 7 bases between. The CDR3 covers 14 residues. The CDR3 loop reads CASSLGIPTDTQYF. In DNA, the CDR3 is TGCGCCAGCAGCTTGGGGATCCCCACAGATACGCAGTATTTT.

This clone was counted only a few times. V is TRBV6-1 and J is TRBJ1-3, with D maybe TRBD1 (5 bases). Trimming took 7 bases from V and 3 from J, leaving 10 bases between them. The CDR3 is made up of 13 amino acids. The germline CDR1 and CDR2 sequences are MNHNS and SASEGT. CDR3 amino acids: CASTQGIGNTIYF. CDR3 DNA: TGTGCCAGCACCCAGGGTATTGGAAACACCATATATTTT.

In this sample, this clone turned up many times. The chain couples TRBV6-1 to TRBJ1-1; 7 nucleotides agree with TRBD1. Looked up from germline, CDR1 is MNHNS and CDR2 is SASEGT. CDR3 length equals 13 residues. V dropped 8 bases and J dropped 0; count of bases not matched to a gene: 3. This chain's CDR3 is CASRDRMNTEAFF. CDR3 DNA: TGTGCCAGCCGGGACAGAATGAACACTGAAGCTTTCTTT.

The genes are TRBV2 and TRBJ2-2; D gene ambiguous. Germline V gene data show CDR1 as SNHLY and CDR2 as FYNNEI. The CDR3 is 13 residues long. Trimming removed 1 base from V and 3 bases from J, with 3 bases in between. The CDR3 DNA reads TGTGCCAGCAGTGAAGGACACACCGGGGAGCTGTTTTTT. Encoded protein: CASSEGHTGELFF.

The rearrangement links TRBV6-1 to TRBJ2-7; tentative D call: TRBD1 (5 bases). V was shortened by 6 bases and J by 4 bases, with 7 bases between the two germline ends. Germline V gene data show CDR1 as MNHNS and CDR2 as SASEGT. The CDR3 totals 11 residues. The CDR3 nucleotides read TGTGCCAGCAGCAACAGGTACGAGCAGTACTTC. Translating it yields CASSNRYEQYF.

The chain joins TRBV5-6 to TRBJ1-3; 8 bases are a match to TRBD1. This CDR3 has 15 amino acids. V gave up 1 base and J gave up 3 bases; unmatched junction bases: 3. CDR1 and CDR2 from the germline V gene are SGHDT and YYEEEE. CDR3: CASSLPGGGGNTIYF. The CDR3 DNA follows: TGTGCCAGCAGCTTGCCAGGGGGCGGTGGAAACACCATATATTTT.

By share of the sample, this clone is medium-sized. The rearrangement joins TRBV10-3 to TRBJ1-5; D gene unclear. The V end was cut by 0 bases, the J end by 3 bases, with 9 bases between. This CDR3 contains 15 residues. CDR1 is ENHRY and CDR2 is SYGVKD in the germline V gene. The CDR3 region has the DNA TGTGCCATCAGTGAGTCGCGGCCAGACAATCAGCCCCAGCATTTT. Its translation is CAISESRPDNQPQHF.

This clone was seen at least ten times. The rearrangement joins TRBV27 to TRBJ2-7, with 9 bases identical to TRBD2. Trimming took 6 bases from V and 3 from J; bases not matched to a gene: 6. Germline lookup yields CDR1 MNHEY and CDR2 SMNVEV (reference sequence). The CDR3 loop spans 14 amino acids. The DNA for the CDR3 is TGTGCCAGCAGACCGACTAGCGGTTACTACGAGCAGTACTTC. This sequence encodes CASRPTSGYYEQYF.

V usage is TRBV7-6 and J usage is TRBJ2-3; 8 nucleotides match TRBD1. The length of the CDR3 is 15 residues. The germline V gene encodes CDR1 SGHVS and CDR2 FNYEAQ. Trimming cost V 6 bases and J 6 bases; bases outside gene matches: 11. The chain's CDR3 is CASSYGTGLGDTQYF. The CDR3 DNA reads TGTGCCAGCAGTTACGGGACAGGCTTAGGGGATACGCAGTATTTT.

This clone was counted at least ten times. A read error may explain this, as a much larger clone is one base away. CDR3 residues: CASSVEGGLAGNTEAFF. The CDR3 DNA reads TGTGCCAGCAGCGTAGAGGGGGGGTTGGCGGGGAACACTGAAGCTTTCTTT. The chain recombines TRBV9 with TRBJ1-1, with D possibly TRBD1 on 6 matching bases. V was pared by 0 bases and J by 1 base, with 16 bases between. CDR3 length: 17 residues. From germline, CDR1 is SGDLS and CDR2 YYNGEE.

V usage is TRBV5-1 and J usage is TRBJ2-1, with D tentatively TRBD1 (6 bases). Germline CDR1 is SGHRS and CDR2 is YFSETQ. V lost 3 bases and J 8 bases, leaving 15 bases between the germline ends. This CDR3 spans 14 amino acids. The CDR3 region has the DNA TGCGCCAGCAGCTGGTCGGACAGTTCGGATGAGCAGTTCTTC. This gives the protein CASSWSDSSDEQFF. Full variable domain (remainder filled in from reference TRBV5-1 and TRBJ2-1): KAGVTQTPRYLIKTRGQQVTLSCSPISGHRSVSWYQQTPGQGLQFLFEYFSETQRNKGNFPGRFSGRQFSNSRSEMNVSTLELGDSALYLCASSWSDSSDEQFFGPGTRLTVL.

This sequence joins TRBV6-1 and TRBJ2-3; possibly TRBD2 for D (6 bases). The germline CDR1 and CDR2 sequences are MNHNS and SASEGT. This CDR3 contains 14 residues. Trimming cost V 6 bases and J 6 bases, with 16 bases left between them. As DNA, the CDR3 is TGTGCCAGCAGCAAGGACTACCAGTGGGATACGCAGTATTTT. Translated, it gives CASSKDYQWDTQYF.

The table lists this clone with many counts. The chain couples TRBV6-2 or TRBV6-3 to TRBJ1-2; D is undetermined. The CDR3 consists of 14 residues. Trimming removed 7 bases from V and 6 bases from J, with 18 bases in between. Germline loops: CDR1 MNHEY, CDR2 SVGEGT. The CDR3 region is CASNVPGRIDGYTF. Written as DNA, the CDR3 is TGTGCCAGCAACGTTCCGGGGAGGATCGATGGCTACACCTTC.

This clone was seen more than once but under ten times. CDR3 sequence reads: CASSGLAISTDTQYF. As DNA, the CDR3 is TGTGCCAGCAGTGGACTAGCGATTAGCACAGATACGCAGTATTTT. J is TRBJ2-3 and V is TRBV2; 8 bases are a match to TRBD2. Germline V gene sequence: CDR1 SNHLY, CDR2 FYNNEI. V shed 4 bases, J shed 0 bases, and the junction held 3 bases outside the gene matches. The CDR3 loop spans 15 amino acids.

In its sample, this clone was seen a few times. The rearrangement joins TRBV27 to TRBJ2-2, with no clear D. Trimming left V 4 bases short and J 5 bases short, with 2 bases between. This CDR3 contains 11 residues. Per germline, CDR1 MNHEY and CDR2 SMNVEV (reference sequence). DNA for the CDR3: TGTGCCAGCAGTTCAACCGGGGAGCTGTTTTTT. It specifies CASSSTGELFF.

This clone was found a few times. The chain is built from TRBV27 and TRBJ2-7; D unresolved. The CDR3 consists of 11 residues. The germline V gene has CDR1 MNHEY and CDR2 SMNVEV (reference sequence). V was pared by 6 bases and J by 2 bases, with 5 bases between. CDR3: CASSNTYEQYF. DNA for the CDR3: TGTGCCAGCAGCAACACCTACGAGCAGTACTTC.

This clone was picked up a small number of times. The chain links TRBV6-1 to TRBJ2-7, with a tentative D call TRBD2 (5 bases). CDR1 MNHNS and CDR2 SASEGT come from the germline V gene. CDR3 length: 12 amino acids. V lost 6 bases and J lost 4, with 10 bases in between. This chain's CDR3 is CASSLLAYEQYF. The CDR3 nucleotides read TGTGCCAGCAGCCTCCTAGCTTACGAGCAGTACTTC.

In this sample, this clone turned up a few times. Here the CDR3 DNA reads TGTGCCAGCAGTGAAGCTTGGGGAGGGGTCACCTACAATGAGCAGTTCTTC. This encodes CASSEAWGGVTYNEQFF. V usage is TRBV2 and J usage is TRBJ2-1, with 7 bases fitting TRBD2. CDR1 is SNHLY and CDR2 is FYNNEI in the germline V gene. The CDR3 is 17 amino acids. The J segment lost 2 bases and the V segment lost 0 bases, leaving 7 bases of the junction unmatched.

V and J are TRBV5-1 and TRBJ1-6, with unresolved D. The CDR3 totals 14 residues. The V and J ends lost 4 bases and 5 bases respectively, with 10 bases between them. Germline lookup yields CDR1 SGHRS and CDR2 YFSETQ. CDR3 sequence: CASSPDGNNSPLHF. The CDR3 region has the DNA TGCGCCAGCAGCCCTGACGGGAATAATTCACCCCTCCACTTT.